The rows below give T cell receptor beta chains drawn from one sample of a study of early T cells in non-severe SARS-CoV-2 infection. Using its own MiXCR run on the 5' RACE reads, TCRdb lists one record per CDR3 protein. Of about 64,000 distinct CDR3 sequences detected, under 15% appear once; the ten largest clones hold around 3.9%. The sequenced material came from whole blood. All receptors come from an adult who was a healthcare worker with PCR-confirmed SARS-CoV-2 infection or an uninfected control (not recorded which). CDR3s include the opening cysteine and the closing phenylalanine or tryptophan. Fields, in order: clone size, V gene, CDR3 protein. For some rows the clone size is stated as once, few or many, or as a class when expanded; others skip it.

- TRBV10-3 CAISESVHEQYF
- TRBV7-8 CASSLALKYEQYF
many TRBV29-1 CSVPGYNYGYTF
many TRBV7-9 CASSSDRDQAGYTF
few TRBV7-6 CASSSQVPNEAFF
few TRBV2 CASSEKTGPNYGYTF
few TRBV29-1 CSVEEESSYEQYF
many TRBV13 CASSLQGEGSYEQYF
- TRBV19 CASRSAFKETQYF
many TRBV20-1 CSATRAGVYNEQFF
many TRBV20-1 CSASGEFDHGYTF
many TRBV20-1 CSAPDRGETQYF
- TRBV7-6 CASSLHRSYEQYF
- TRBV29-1 CSVPRIPGDTQYF
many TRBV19 CASRQVDGYTF
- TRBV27 CASSPGTSGASSYNEQFF
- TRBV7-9 CASSSRDIDTEAFF
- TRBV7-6 CASSRTPSDTQYF
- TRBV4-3 CASSQEARQAFF
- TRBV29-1 CSVESGTGAGNTIYF
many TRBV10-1 CASSRRGGVDEQFF
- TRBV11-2 CASSWGPGNTIYF
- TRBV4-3 CASSQDWGDRSYEQYF
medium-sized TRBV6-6 CASSYSIHTQYF
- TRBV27 CASSLRLAVSTDTQYF
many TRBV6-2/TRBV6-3 CASSPRFRDIQPQHF
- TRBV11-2 CASSSDGYYGYTF
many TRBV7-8 CASSLGTSGVVEQFF
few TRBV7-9 CASAGGPNYGYTF
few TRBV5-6 CASSSLGQGGYEQFF
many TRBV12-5 CASGLHDIELGEKLFF
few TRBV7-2 CASSSTGREQYF
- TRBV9 CASIPGLRGYGYTF
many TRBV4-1 CASSQGLLNTEAFF
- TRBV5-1 CASSFEGGETQYF
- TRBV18 CASSLPTGAMNTEAFF
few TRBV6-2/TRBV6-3 CASSDRDRATDTQYF
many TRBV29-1 CSVEVNTGELFF
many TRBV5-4 CASSLAGGNEQFF
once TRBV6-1 CASSQYRGNQETQYF
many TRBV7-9 CASSLDGLDGAYNEKLFF